Below, 21 T cell receptor beta chains from the same sample are listed, as sequenced in a study of cytomegalovirus exposure and HLA in healthy donors. The PCR made use of 60 Vbeta and 13 Jbeta primers. The table came from immunoSEQ multiplex PCR; TCRdb's copy has only in-frame clones and leaves some out. In the table there are some 160,000 clones, approximately 88% of which are singletons. The sequenced material came from PBMCs. These receptor sequences come from a woman aged 18-29 years in good health and CMV-seronegative.

This clone was observed once. As DNA, the CDR3 is TGCGCCAGCAGCTTGGGGGGTACGAGGGAGGCTTTCTTT. It specifies CASSLGGTREAFF. The chain recombines TRBV5-1 with TRBJ1-1; D gene unclear. This CDR3 is 13 amino acids long. Trimming shortened V by 0 bases and J by 11 bases, and 14 bases separated the two germline ends. Germline lookup yields CDR1 SGHRS and CDR2 YFSETQ.

The chain recombines TRBV7-9 with TRBJ1-6; D may be TRBD1 (6 bases). Germline V gives CDR1 SEHNR, CDR2 FQNEAQ (reference sequence). Deletions cut 4 bases from V and 8 bases from J, with 12 bases between. The CDR3 length is 14 residues. The CDR3 protein is CASSSDSFYSPLHF. DNA for the CDR3: TGTGCCAGCAGCTCGGACAGTTTCTATTCACCCCTCCACTTT. Full variable domain (remainder filled in from reference TRBV7-9 and TRBJ1-6): DTGVSQNPRHKITKRGQNVTFRCDPISEHNRLYWYRQTLGQGPEFLTYFQNEAQLEKSRLLSDRFSAERPKGSFSTLEIQRTEQGDSAMYLCASSSDSFYSPLHFGNGTRLTVT.

This clone appeared a single time. The J gene is TRBJ2-1, the V gene TRBV28, with a weak D call TRBD2 (5 bases). Per germline, CDR1 MDHEN and CDR2 SYDVKM. Trimming took off 6 bases at V and 15 bases at J, with 15 bases between the two ends. This CDR3 is 11 amino acids long. CDR3 loop: CASSPGGYWFF. The CDR3, as DNA: TGTGCCAGCAGCCCCGGCGGGTATTGGTTCTTC.

In DNA, the CDR3 is TGTGCCAGCTGGGACAGGGTAACTGAAGCTTTCTTT. Its protein is CASWDRVTEAFF. This rearrangement joins TRBV6-1 to TRBJ1-1, with 9 bases fitting TRBD1. This CDR3 has 12 residues. CDR1 MNHNS and CDR2 SASEGT come from the germline V gene. V dropped 8 bases and J dropped 5; count of bases not matched to a gene: 3.

The chain has TRBV28 and TRBJ2-7; 7 bases align to TRBD2. V shed 2 bases, J shed 8 bases, and the junction held 9 bases outside the gene matches. Germline V gene lookup returns CDR1 MDHEN and CDR2 SYDVKM. There are 14 residues in the CDR3. This CDR3 reads CASSLTGLEIKQYF. As DNA, the CDR3 is TGTGCCAGCAGTTTAACCGGACTAGAAATCAAGCAGTACTTC.

The rearrangement uses TRBV6-1 and TRBJ1-1; TRBD1 might be the D (6 bases). CDR3 length equals 14 residues. Germline V CDR1 and CDR2: MNHNS, SASEGT. V was shortened by 8 bases and J by 1 base, with 14 bases between the two germline ends. In nucleotides, the CDR3 is TGTGCCAGCTTCGGGATGGGACAGAACACTGAAGCTTTCTTT. Its translation is CASFGMGQNTEAFF.

The CDR3 protein is CASRRREGQGSNYGYTF. The CDR3 bases are TGCGCCAGCAGGAGGAGGGAGGGACAGGGATCGAACTATGGCTACACCTTC. This chain joins TRBV10-2 and TRBJ1-2; TRBD1 agrees at 9 bases. CDR1 and CDR2 (germline): WSHSY, SAAADI. With 6 bases clipped from V and 2 bases from J, the junction kept 13 bases outside the gene matches. The CDR3 runs to 17 residues.

This clone was observed a handful of times. This chain links TRBV6-4 with TRBJ2-1; 9 positions match TRBD2. Trimming took 3 bases from V and 9 from J; bases not matched to a gene: 6. Germline V gene sequence: CDR1 MRHNA, CDR2 SNTAGT. The length of the CDR3 is 14 residues. CDR3 sequence (DNA): TGTGCCAGCAGTGAAAAGGCGGGGGGGGCTGAGCAGTTCTTC. This sequence encodes CASSEKAGGAEQFF.

DNA of the CDR3: TGCGCCAGCAGCTTAGGAGCGGGCCGGAATGAGCAGTTCTTC. Translating it yields CASSLGAGRNEQFF. The gene calls are TRBV5-1 and TRBJ2-1; perhaps TRBD2 as D (6 bases). The ends were cut back, 2 bases at V and 7 bases at J, with 13 bases in the middle. Looked up from germline, CDR1 is SGHRS and CDR2 is YFSETQ. This CDR3 contains 14 residues.

Note on this clone: At one end, the junction sequence differs from germline, possibly due to a read error. The chain uses TRBV28 and TRBJ1-2; D remains unclear. The length of the CDR3 is 12 residues. The V gene's germline CDR1 is MDHEN and CDR2 SYDVKM. Here the CDR3 reads CASRLSPHGYTF. The CDR3 DNA follows: TGTGCCAGCAGACTATCACCCCATGGCTACACTTTC.

The chain carries TRBV10-2 and TRBJ2-1; 7 bases map to TRBD1. The CDR3 covers 14 residues. Germline CDR1 WSHSY, CDR2 SAAADI. J lost 3 bases, V lost 5 bases, and 4 bases had no gene match. The CDR3, as DNA: TGCGCCAGCAGTCTTGGACAGGACTACAATGAGCAGTTCTTC. Translating gives CASSLGQDYNEQFF.

V usage is TRBV14 and J usage is TRBJ2-1; possibly TRBD2 for D (6 bases). Germline CDR1 reads SGHDN; CDR2 reads FVKESK. The CDR3 has 16 amino acids. Trimming stripped 1 base from V and 1 base from J, with 11 bases between. CDR3 in DNA: TGTGCCAGCAGCCAAGTCGGGGGACGGTCCTACAATGAGCAGTTCTTC. Amino acid sequence: CASSQVGGRSYNEQFF. The entire variable domain, with the rest obtained from reference TRBV14 and TRBJ2-1, is as follows: EAGVTQFPSHSVIEKGQTVTLRCDPISGHDNLYWYRRVMGKEIKFLLHFVKESKQDESGMPNNRFLAERTGGTYSTLKVQPAELEDSGVYFCASSQVGGRSYNEQFFGPGTRLTVL.

V and J are TRBV27 and TRBJ2-2; the D gene is possibly TRBD2 (6 bases). The germline gives CDR1 MNHEY, CDR2 SMNVEV (reference sequence). The V and J ends lost 5 bases and 8 bases respectively, with 21 bases between them. This CDR3 has 16 residues. CDR3 DNA: TGTGCCAGCAGTCACTACCCCCGGACGGGGAGGGGGGAGCTGTTTTTT. As protein: CASSHYPRTGRGELFF.

This chain uses TRBV18 with TRBJ1-4; 8 nucleotides align to TRBD1. This CDR3 contains 13 residues. Germline loops: CDR1 KGHSH, CDR2 LQKENI. V lost 6 bases and J lost 5; bases outside the gene matches: 2. The CDR3 is CASSRDRNEKLFF. In DNA, the CDR3 is TGTGCCAGCTCCCGGGACAGGAATGAAAAACTGTTTTTT.

The J gene is TRBJ1-1, the V gene TRBV6-1, with D uncertain. CDR1 MNHNS and CDR2 SASEGT come from the germline V gene. Between the trimmed V and J ends, which lost 2 bases and 4 bases, there was a span of 14 bases. This CDR3 comprises 15 residues. CDR3 sequence reads: CASSERLEGGTEAFF. CDR3 coding DNA: TGTGCCAGCAGTGAAAGGCTCGAGGGCGGCACTGAAGCTTTCTTT.

The rearrangement joins TRBV25-1 to TRBJ1-4; D may be TRBD1 (5 bases). The CDR3 sequence is 15 residues long. Trimming took 1 base from V and 6 from J, leaving 12 bases between them. CDR1 MGHDK and CDR2 SYGVNS come from the germline V gene. CDR3 in DNA: TGTGCCAGCAGTGAATCGACAGAGCCCGATGAAAAACTGTTTTTT. Translation gives CASSESTEPDEKLFF.

The chain combines TRBV28 with TRBJ2-2; TRBD1 aligns across 8 bases. Looked up from germline, CDR1 is MDHEN and CDR2 is SYDVKM. The CDR3 extends over 17 amino acids. The V gene end was trimmed by 1 base and the J gene end by 2 bases; junction bases not matched to a gene: 6. The CDR3 is CASSLSGGTGNTGELFF. In nucleotides, the CDR3 is TGTGCCAGCAGTTTATCTGGTGGGACAGGCAACACCGGGGAGCTGTTTTTT. The full variable domain, with the rest looked up from reference TRBV28 and TRBJ2-2, is DVKVTQSSRYLVKRTGEKVFLECVQDMDHENMFWYRQDPGLGLRLIYFSYDVKMKEKGDIPEGYSVSREKKERFSLILESASTNQTSMYLCASSLSGGTGNTGELFFGEGSRLTVL.

The chain uses TRBV27 and TRBJ1-5; D uncertain. From germline, CDR1 is MNHEY and CDR2 SMNVEV (reference sequence). Trimming cost V 5 bases and J 4 bases, with 9 bases left between them. The CDR3 sequence is 13 residues long. Here the CDR3 DNA reads TGTGCCAGCAGTGCCCGGGGAAATCAGCCCCAGCATTTT. Translated, it gives CASSARGNQPQHF.

This clone was counted a few times. V and J are TRBV18 and TRBJ1-2, with D possibly matching TRBD1 (5 bases). V was shortened by 0 bases and J by 4 bases, with 15 bases between the two germline ends. The CDR3 has 16 residues. Per the germline V gene, CDR1 is KGHSH and CDR2 is LQKENI. CDR3 sequence reads: CASSPPIQALPYGYTF. CDR3 in DNA: TGTGCCAGCTCACCACCGATACAGGCCCTGCCCTATGGCTACACCTTC.

The J gene is TRBJ1-3, the V gene TRBV5-5; perhaps TRBD1 as D (5 bases). The CDR3 totals 16 residues. Germline CDR1 and CDR2: SGHKS and YYEKEE (reference sequence). Trimming took 1 base from V and 0 from J, leaving 11 bases between them. CDR3 sequence reads: CASSLTRGNSGNTIYF. The CDR3 DNA sequence: TGTGCCAGCAGCTTGACCCGGGGGAACTCTGGAAACACCATATATTTT.

The DNA for the CDR3 is TGTGCCAGCAGTTTCGGTCCCAGCCGCGGAAACATTCAGTACTTC. It translates to CASSFGPSRGNIQYF. The chain uses TRBV28 and TRBJ2-4; no definite D call. Trimming left V 3 bases short and J 6 bases short, with 15 bases between. The CDR3 consists of 15 residues. Germline-derived CDR1 and CDR2 are MDHEN and SYDVKM.